The rows below give T cell receptor beta chains drawn from one sample of a study of Graves' ophthalmopathy and Graves' hyperthyroidism. MiXCR, run by TCRdb on the multiplex PCR reads, gives a single entry per CDR3 protein. The table shows more than 1,000,000 distinct CDR3 sequences, with about 36% occurring only once. Sequencing was carried out using peripheral blood or thyroid tissue (not recorded which). All receptors derive from an adult man with Graves' hyperthyroidism. The CDR3 runs from the conserved cysteine through the conserved F or W. A D gene is named only where the DNA matches it firmly. Rows may omit the clone size; those that give it use once, few, many or a size class.

length: 13
V: TRBV9
D: .
J: TRBJ2-5
size: few
DNA: TGTGCCAGCTCGCAGGAAAACGAAGAGACCCAGTACTTC
CDR3: CASSQENEETQYF

length: 15
V: TRBV10-3
D: TRBD2
J: TRBJ2-2
size: few
DNA: TGTGCCAGCAGTTACAGCGGGGGGCGGGCCGGGGAGCTGTTTTTT
CDR3: CASSYSGGRAGELFF

length: 11
V: TRBV6-5
D: .
J: TRBJ2-5
size: few
DNA: TGTGCCAGCGCGTGGAAAGAGACCCAGTACTTC
CDR3: CASAWKETQYF

length: 13
V: TRBV29-1
D: TRBD1
J: TRBJ2-7
size: .
DNA: TGCAGGGTGGGGGACAGGGGTTTCTACGAGCAGTACTTC
CDR3: CRVGDRGFYEQYF

length: 15
V: TRBV29-1
D: .
J: TRBJ1-2
size: .
DNA: TGCAGCGCCAAGGCAGGTCTAGTCGGCCATTATGGCTACACCTTC
CDR3: CSAKAGLVGHYGYTF

length: 13
V: TRBV28
D: .
J: TRBJ1-5
size: .
DNA: TGTGCCAGCTTTGGGGGGCGCAATCAGCCCCAGCATTTT
CDR3: CASFGGRNQPQHF

length: 14
V: TRBV2
D: TRBD1
J: TRBJ2-7
size: .
DNA: TGTGCCAGCAGTGGGGACAGGGCCGGAGGCGAGCAGTACTTC
CDR3: CASSGDRAGGEQYF

length: 13
V: TRBV27
D: .
J: TRBJ2-6
size: many
DNA: TGTGCCAGCAGTTGGTCTGGGGCCAACGTCCTGACTTTC
CDR3: CASSWSGANVLTF

length: 14
V: TRBV9
D: .
J: TRBJ1-2
size: many
DNA: TGTGCCAGCAGCGTAGAACAGGGACGCAATGGCTACACCTTC
CDR3: CASSVEQGRNGYTF

length: 14
V: TRBV12-3/TRBV12-4
D: TRBD2
J: TRBJ2-2
size: .
DNA: TGTGCCAGCAGTTGGGGAGGGACGGACGGGGAGCTGTTTTTT
CDR3: CASSWGGTDGELFF

length: 15
V: TRBV29-1
D: .
J: TRBJ2-2
size: .
DNA: TGCAGCGTTCGACTCCGGGACTCGACCGTGGGGGAGCTGTTTTTT
CDR3: CSVRLRDSTVGELFF